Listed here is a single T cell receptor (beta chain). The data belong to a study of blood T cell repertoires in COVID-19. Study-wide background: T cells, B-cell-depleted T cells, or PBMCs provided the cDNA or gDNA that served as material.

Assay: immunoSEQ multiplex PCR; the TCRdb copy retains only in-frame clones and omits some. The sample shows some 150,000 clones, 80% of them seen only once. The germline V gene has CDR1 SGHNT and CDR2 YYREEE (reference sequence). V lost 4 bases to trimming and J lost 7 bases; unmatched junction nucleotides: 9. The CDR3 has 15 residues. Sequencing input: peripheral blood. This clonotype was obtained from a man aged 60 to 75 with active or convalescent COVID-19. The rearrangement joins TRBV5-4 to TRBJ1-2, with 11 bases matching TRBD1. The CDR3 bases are TGTGCCAGCAGCAAGGACAGGGGGCAACAAGGTGGCTACACCTTC. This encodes CASSKDRGQQGGYTF.